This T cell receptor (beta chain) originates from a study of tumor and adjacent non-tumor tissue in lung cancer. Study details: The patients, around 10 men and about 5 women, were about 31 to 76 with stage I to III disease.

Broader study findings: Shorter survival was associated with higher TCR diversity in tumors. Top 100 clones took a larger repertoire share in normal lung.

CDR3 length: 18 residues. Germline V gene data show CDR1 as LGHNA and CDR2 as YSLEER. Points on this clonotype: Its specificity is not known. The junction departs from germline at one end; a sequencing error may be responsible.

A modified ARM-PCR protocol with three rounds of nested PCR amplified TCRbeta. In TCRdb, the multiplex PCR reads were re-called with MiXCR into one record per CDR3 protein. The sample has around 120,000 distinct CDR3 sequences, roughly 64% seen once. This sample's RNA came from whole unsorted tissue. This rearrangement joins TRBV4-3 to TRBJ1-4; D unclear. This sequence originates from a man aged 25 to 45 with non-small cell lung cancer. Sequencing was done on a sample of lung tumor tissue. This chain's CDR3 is CTSSPRVTTRATNEKLFF. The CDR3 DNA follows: TGCACCAGCAGCCCCCGGGTCACGACGCGTGCAACTAATGAAAAACTGTTTTTT.